This TCR beta chain was observed in a study of early T cells in non-severe SARS-CoV-2 infection. Turning to the study itself: Sequencing of bulk RNA from unsorted whole blood was done, without chain pairing. Study-wide results and caveats: Private and CD4 specificities were missed by VDJdb matching, which favored anti-spike CD8 responses.

A remark on this clonotype: No antigen is known for it.

The protocol attached unique molecular identifiers to individual cDNA molecules. TCRdb re-derived calls from the 5' RACE reads in MiXCR, one entry per CDR3 protein. This sample has about 100,000 distinct CDR3 sequences, with 11% found just once. Germline CDR1 reads ENHRY; CDR2 reads SYGVKD. The CDR3 contains 16 residues. Between the trimmed V and J ends, which lost 0 bases and 5 bases, there was a span of 14 bases. Sample: whole blood. The sequence was collected from an adult who was a healthcare worker with PCR-confirmed SARS-CoV-2 infection or an uninfected control (not recorded which). The chain has TRBV10-3 and TRBJ2-1; the D is unclear. Written as DNA, the CDR3 is TGTGCCATCAGTGAGTCGACAAGGATTGGGAACAATGAGCAGTTCTTC. This sequence encodes CAISESTRIGNNEQFF.